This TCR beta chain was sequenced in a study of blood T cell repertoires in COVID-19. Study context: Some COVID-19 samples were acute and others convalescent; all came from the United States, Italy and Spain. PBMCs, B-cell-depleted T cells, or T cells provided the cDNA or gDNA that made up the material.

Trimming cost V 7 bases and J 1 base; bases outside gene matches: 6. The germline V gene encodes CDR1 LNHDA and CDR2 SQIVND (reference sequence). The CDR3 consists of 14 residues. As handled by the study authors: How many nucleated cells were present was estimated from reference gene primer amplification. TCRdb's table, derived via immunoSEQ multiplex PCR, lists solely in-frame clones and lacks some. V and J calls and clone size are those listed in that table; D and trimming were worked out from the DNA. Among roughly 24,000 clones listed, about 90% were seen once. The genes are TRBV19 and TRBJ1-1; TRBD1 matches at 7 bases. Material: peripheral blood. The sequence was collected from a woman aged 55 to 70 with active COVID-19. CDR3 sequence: CASTLQGTNTEAFF. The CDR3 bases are TGTGCCAGTACCCTACAGGGGACGAACACTGAAGCTTTCTTT.